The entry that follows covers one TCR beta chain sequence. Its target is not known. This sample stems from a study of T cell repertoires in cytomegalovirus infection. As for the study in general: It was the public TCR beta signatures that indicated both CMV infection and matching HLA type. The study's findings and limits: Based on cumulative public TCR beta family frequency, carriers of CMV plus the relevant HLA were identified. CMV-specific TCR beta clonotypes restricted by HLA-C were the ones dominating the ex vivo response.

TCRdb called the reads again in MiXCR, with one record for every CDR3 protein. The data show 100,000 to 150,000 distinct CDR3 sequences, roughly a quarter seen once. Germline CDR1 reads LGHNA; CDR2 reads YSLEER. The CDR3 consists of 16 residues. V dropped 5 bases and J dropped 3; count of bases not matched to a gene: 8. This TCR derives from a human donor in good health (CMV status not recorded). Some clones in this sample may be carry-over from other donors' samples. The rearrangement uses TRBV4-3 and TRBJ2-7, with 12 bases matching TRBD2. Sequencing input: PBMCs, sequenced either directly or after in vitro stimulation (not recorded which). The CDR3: CASSLGTSGLGYEQYF. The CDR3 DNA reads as TGCGCCAGCAGCTTAGGGACTAGCGGGCTGGGCTACGAGCAGTACTTC.